This is a list of T cell receptor beta chains from one sample in a study of neoadjuvant anti-PD-1 for oral cavity cancer. Sequenced by immunoSEQ multiplex PCR; TCRdb stores in-frame clones only, minus some. Of approximately 13,000 clones in the sample, roughly three quarters were seen once. Source: PBMCs, taken after nivolumab (anti-PD-1) treatment. Every receptor here comes from a person between 40 and 79 years old with oral cavity squamous cell carcinoma. Both conserved end residues are part of each CDR3. The D gene is left open where the match is weak. Some rows mark clone size as missing; the rest say once, few, many or name a class of expanded clone.

j_call v_call clone_size d_call cdr3_nt cdr3_aa
TRBJ1-5 TRBV6-1 . . TGTGCCAGCAGGGGGTACAAGGGACGCTATCAGCCCCAGCATTTT CASRGYKGRYQPQHF
TRBJ2-7 TRBV2 . . TGTGCCAGCGAAGGGGCCGGGTCCTACGAGCAGTACTTC CASEGAGSYEQYF
TRBJ1-5 TRBV6-6 . . TGTGCCAGCAGTCCAGGGACACCTTATAGCAATCAGCCCCAGCATTTT CASSPGTPYSNQPQHF
TRBJ2-7 TRBV28 . . TGTGCCAGCAGTTTACCTTCCGCGACAGGCTACGAGCAGTACTTC CASSLPSATGYEQYF
TRBJ2-6 TRBV7-8 . . TGTGCCAGCAGCTTCCGACGGAACTCTGGGGCCAACGTCCTGACTTTC CASSFRRNSGANVLTF
TRBJ2-6 TRBV30 . . TGTGCCTGCGGGTCTGGGGCCAACGTCCTGACTTTC CACGSGANVLTF
TRBJ2-7 TRBV19 . . TGTGCCAGTAGTTTCAACTCCTACGAGCAGTACTTC CASSFNSYEQYF
TRBJ2-1 TRBV6-1 . TRBD1 TGTGCCAGCAGCCGAACAGGGGGCATGAATGAGCAGTTCTTC CASSRTGGMNEQFF
TRBJ1-3 TRBV9 . . TGTGCCAGCAGCGTAGCTTACGGGCAGCTCTCTGGAAACACCATATATTTT CASSVAYGQLSGNTIYF
TRBJ1-1 TRBV28 . . TGTGCCAGCAGTCCCAGGTACACTGAAGCTTTCTTT CASSPRYTEAFF
TRBJ2-3 TRBV4-1 few . TGCGCCAGCAGCGCACAGGGCATTTTCATAGATACGCAGTATTTT CASSAQGIFIDTQYF
TRBJ1-1 TRBV7-3 . TRBD1 TGTGCCAGCAGCTCTTGGACAGGGGGTGGTGAAGCTTTCTTT CASSSWTGGGEAFF
TRBJ2-5 TRBV27 few . TGTGCCAGCAGTTTCCGAGAGACCCAGTACTTC CASSFRETQYF
TRBJ2-3 TRBV7-8 few . TGTGCCAGCAGCCCTCCTCGCTGGGGTAACTCAGATACGCAGTATTTT CASSPPRWGNSDTQYF
TRBJ2-2 TRBV9 . TRBD2 TGTGCCAGCAGCGTAGGGACCCTAGCGGGGGAAAGTGCCGGGGAGCTGTTTTTT CASSVGTLAGESAGELFF
TRBJ2-3 TRBV19 . . TGTGCCAGTAGTATAGTTTCCCCGGGGGATACGCAGTATTTT CASSIVSPGDTQYF
TRBJ2-7 TRBV11-2 . . TGTGCCAGCAGCTTATGGAGGGGGAACGAGCAGTACTTC CASSLWRGNEQYF
TRBJ1-2 TRBV7-9 . . TGTGCCAGCAGCTCGACAGAGAACTATGGCTACACCTTC CASSSTENYGYTF
TRBJ2-5 TRBV5-1 . TRBD1 TGCGCCAGCAGCTTACAGGGGATAGGGGAGACCCAGTACTTC CASSLQGIGETQYF
TRBJ2-3 TRBV18 . . TGTGCCAGCTCACCATTCGACAGCAACACAGATACGCAGTATTTT CASSPFDSNTDTQYF
TRBJ2-5 TRBV30 few . TGTGCCTGGAGTCCCCTAGGGCCGACGGAGACCCAGTACTTC CAWSPLGPTETQYF
TRBJ1-2 TRBV2 . . TGTGCCAGCGAGGCCGGTAACTATGGCTACACCTTC CASEAGNYGYTF
TRBJ2-5 TRBV5-4 . . TGTGCCAGCAGCTTGCACCCAGGGGAGACCCAGTACTTC CASSLHPGETQYF
TRBJ1-6 TRBV6-1 . . TGTGCCAGCAGTGAATTTGGACAGTTTAATTCACCCCTCCACTTT CASSEFGQFNSPLHF
TRBJ2-3 TRBV10-3 few . TGTGCCATCAGTCCCGGGGGTAGCGGAGCCACAGATACGCAGTATTTT CAISPGGSGATDTQYF
TRBJ2-5 TRBV6-1 . TRBD2 TGTGCCAGCAGTGAGGGCCGACTAGCGGGAGTTTGGGGAGAGACCCAGTACTTC CASSEGRLAGVWGETQYF
TRBJ2-3 TRBV2 . TRBD2 TGTGCCAGCAGTGAAGCGCGTAGCGGGGGGGCTAGTACGCAGTATTTT CASSEARSGGASTQYF
TRBJ1-5 TRBV27 . . TGTGCCAGCAGTTTATCCGGAACTAGTCAGCCCCAGCATTTT CASSLSGTSQPQHF
TRBJ1-3 TRBV9 . TRBD1 TGTGCCAGCAGCGTCCAACAGCCAGGGGGCGGAAACACCATATATTTT CASSVQQPGGGNTIYF
TRBJ2-5 TRBV15 . . TGTGCCACGAGTAGGGATTCGGGGACCCAGTACTTC CATSRDSGTQYF
TRBJ2-5 TRBV30 . . TGTGCCTGGAAACCACCGGGACGGAGAGAGACCCAGTACTTC CAWKPPGRRETQYF
TRBJ2-5 TRBV7-9 . . TGTGCCAGCAGCTCTCTGGTGGAGACCCAGTACTTC CASSSLVETQYF
TRBJ2-1 TRBV4-1 few TRBD1 TGCGCCAGCAGCCGCCTTGGGACAGTCTACAATGAGCAGTTCTTC CASSRLGTVYNEQFF
TRBJ1-1 TRBV18 few . TGTGCCAGCTCACCAACAACAGTGGCGAACACTGAAGCTTTCTTT CASSPTTVANTEAFF
TRBJ2-3 TRBV5-1 . TRBD2 TGCGCCAGCAGGGGGACTAGCGGGGGCACAGATACGCAGTATTTT CASRGTSGGTDTQYF
TRBJ2-1 TRBV11-1 once . TGTGCCAGCAGCTTAGGGTCCGTCGTAAATGAGCAGTTCTTC CASSLGSVVNEQFF
TRBJ1-1 TRBV7-9 . . TGTGCCAGCAGCCCGGTGCAGGGGAACACTGAAGCTTTCTTT CASSPVQGNTEAFF
TRBJ1-1 TRBV10-3 . . TGTGCCATCAGCGAAAACACTGAAGCTTTCTTT CAISENTEAFF
TRBJ2-2 TRBV10-1 . . TGCGCCAGCAGTTTTACAGTTACCGGGGAGCTGTTTTTT CASSFTVTGELFF
TRBJ1-4 TRBV4-1 . . TGCGCCAGCAGCCAAGAGGCGCCCTGGCGGGGTGAAAAACTGTTTTTT CASSQEAPWRGEKLFF
TRBJ1-1 TRBV29-1 . . TGCAGCGTTGAGGGGACACTTGAAGCTTTCTTT CSVEGTLEAFF
TRBJ2-1 TRBV7-8 few . TGTGCCAGCAGCTTAAGACGCGAGGCCCACAATGAGCAGTTCTTC CASSLRREAHNEQFF